These 30 T cell receptor beta chains came from one sample sequenced in a study of PD-1 blockade in mismatch repair-deficient tumors. Sequencing used immunoSEQ multiplex PCR; TCRdb keeps in-frame clones, though not all of them. The sample contains around 100,000 clones, over 65% of which appear only once. The source material was peripheral blood, sampled approximately 60 weeks after starting pembrolizumab. The source of these receptors is an adult with mismatch repair-deficient cancer.

This clone was counted once. This chain links TRBV7-2 with TRBJ1-3, with D unclear. The V and J ends lost 2 bases and 8 bases respectively, with 13 bases between them. CDR1 SGHTA and CDR2 FQGNSA come from the germline V gene. The CDR3 contains 14 residues. In nucleotides, the CDR3 is TGTGCCAGCAGCTTACAAAGCAGTGACTACACCATATATTTT. Amino acids: CASSLQSSDYTIYF.

A few counts support this clone. This chain links TRBV6-1 with TRBJ1-5; D gene unclear. Germline assignment: CDR1 MNHNS and CDR2 SASEGT. Trimming took 10 bases from V and 6 from J, leaving 7 bases between them. The CDR3 extends over 10 amino acids. The CDR3 region has the DNA TGTGCCACCAATGGTCAGCCCCAGCATTTT. Amino acids: CATNGQPQHF.

J is TRBJ2-3 and V is TRBV19; 7 nucleotides align to TRBD1. With 3 bases clipped from V and 0 bases from J, the junction kept 3 bases outside the gene matches. The CDR3 length is 15 residues. The germline V gene has CDR1 LNHDA and CDR2 SQIVND (reference sequence). This chain's CDR3 is CASSMTGKSTDTQYF. In DNA form, the CDR3 reads TGTGCCAGTAGTATGACAGGGAAAAGCACAGATACGCAGTATTTT.

The rearrangement joins TRBV5-1 to TRBJ2-1, with a weak D call TRBD1 (6 bases). Germline lookup yields CDR1 SGHRS and CDR2 YFSETQ. Trimming stripped 4 bases from V and 6 bases from J, with 8 bases between. CDR3 length equals 12 residues. This CDR3 is CASSIQGNEQFF. The CDR3 nucleotides read TGCGCCAGCAGCATACAGGGCAATGAGCAGTTCTTC.

The V call is TRBV14, the J call TRBJ2-5; D is uncertain. Germline-derived CDR1 and CDR2 are SGHDN and FVKESK. V gave up 1 base and J gave up 7 bases, with 13 bases separating them. The CDR3 is 14 amino acids. Here the CDR3 reads CASSQGTARRTQYF. In DNA, the CDR3 is TGTGCCAGCAGCCAAGGGACGGCCCGAAGGACCCAGTACTTC.

This chain links TRBV7-9 with TRBJ1-2; perhaps TRBD1 as D (5 bases). Deletions cut 4 bases from V and 3 bases from J, with 12 bases between. CDR1 is SEHNR, CDR2 FQNEAQ, per germline (reference sequence). The CDR3 has 14 amino acids. CDR3 sequence reads: CASSSAGSYYGYTF. Written as DNA, the CDR3 is TGTGCCAGCAGCTCCGCAGGGTCCTACTATGGCTACACCTTC.

The chain recombines TRBV5-5 with TRBJ1-4; D is ambiguous. Trimming took 4 bases from V and 6 from J, leaving 13 bases between them. Looked up from germline, CDR1 is SGHKS and CDR2 is YYEKEE (reference sequence). The length of the CDR3 is 14 residues. In nucleotides, the CDR3 is TGTGCCAGCAGCGTTTCCCGGACTGATGAAAAACTGTTTTTT. It yields the protein CASSVSRTDEKLFF.

This clone was recorded a few times. This chain joins TRBV9 and TRBJ2-7; 8 nucleotides align to TRBD1. V was pared by 0 bases and J by 5 bases, with 7 bases of the junction left unmatched. Germline V gene data show CDR1 as SGDLS and CDR2 as YYNGEE. This CDR3 has 15 amino acids. The CDR3 loop is CASSVGHDRGHEQYF. CDR3 nucleotides: TGTGCCAGCAGCGTAGGCCATGACAGGGGCCACGAGCAGTACTTC.

The V call is TRBV18, the J call TRBJ2-3, with D unclear. With 0 bases removed from V and 0 bases from J, the gap between germline ends came to 10 bases. This CDR3 has 16 residues. CDR1 and CDR2 (germline): KGHSH, LQKENI. CDR3 region: CASSPPSDPSTDTQYF. The CDR3 bases are TGTGCCAGCTCACCACCCTCGGACCCAAGCACAGATACGCAGTATTTT.

V gene TRBV30 combines with J gene TRBJ2-5, with 11 nucleotides matching TRBD1. J lost 5 bases, V lost 2 bases, and 7 bases had no gene match. The CDR3 sequence is 15 residues long. In germline, CDR1 is GTSNPN, CDR2 SVGIG (reference sequence). CDR3 sequence reads: CAWSHPGQGGETQYF. DNA for the CDR3: TGTGCCTGGAGTCATCCGGGACAGGGGGGGGAGACCCAGTACTTC.

This chain connects TRBV5-1 to TRBJ2-7; D might be TRBD1 or TRBD2, each matching 6 bases. This CDR3 comprises 14 residues. Trimming took off 0 bases at V and 3 bases at J, with 10 bases between the two ends. Per the germline V gene, CDR1 is SGHRS and CDR2 is YFSETQ. CDR3: CASSLAGGDYEQYF. CDR3 DNA: TGCGCCAGCAGCTTGGCCGGGGGCGACTACGAGCAGTACTTC.

Comments on this clone: The same CDR3 also results from other DNA sequences found in this sample. The chain combines TRBV9 with TRBJ1-2, with D unclear. CDR3 length equals 12 residues. Germline values: CDR1 SGDLS, CDR2 YYNGEE. V dropped 0 bases and J dropped 4 bases, with 4 bases sitting between them. CDR3 in DNA: TGTGCCAGCAGCGTAGATATCTATGGCTACACCTTC. It is translated as CASSVDIYGYTF.

Turning to this clone: The same CDR3 arises from other DNA sequences in this sample as well. The rearrangement uses TRBV11-3 and TRBJ2-7; D tentatively reads TRBD1 or TRBD2 (5 bases each). Germline V gives CDR1 SGHNT, CDR2 YENEEA. The V and J ends lost 1 base and 7 bases respectively, with 8 bases between them. CDR3 size: 12 residues. The CDR3 DNA follows: TGTGCCAGCAGCTTAGGTGGGGGAGAGCAGTACTTC. Its translation is CASSLGGGEQYF.

The rearrangement uses TRBV2 and TRBJ2-7; TRBD2 aligns across 7 bases. The junction had 8 bases not matched to a gene; V was cut back by 7 bases and J by 2 bases. The CDR3 extends over 14 amino acids. The V gene's germline CDR1 is SNHLY and CDR2 FYNNEI. The CDR3 sequence: CASMTGTTTYEQYF. DNA for the CDR3: TGTGCCAGCATGACCGGGACTACGACCTACGAGCAGTACTTC.

This chain connects TRBV4-3 to TRBJ2-7; 8 bases line up with TRBD2. The CDR3 runs 17 residues. Germline-derived CDR1 and CDR2 are LGHNA and YSLEER. Trimming removed 1 base from V and 5 bases from J; junction bases left unmatched: 13. CDR3 sequence (DNA): TGCGCCAGCAGCCAAGCAGCTAGAAGCGGGAGAAACCACGAGCAGTACTTC. Its translation is CASSQAARSGRNHEQYF.

This chain connects TRBV14 to TRBJ2-7; D assignment may be TRBD1 or TRBD2 (5 bases each). The CDR3 sequence is 14 residues long. V was trimmed by 5 bases and J by 7 bases, leaving 18 bases between them. The germline gives CDR1 SGHDN, CDR2 FVKESK. CDR3 sequence: CASSSGTAGLEQYF. The CDR3 DNA follows: TGTGCCAGCAGCTCCGGGACCGCGGGCTTGGAGCAGTACTTC.

The genes are TRBV5-1 and TRBJ2-1; TRBD2 agrees at 8 bases. V trimming: 0 bases; J trimming: 9 bases; junction bases outside the gene matches: 8. Germline CDR1 SGHRS, CDR2 YFSETQ. The CDR3 is made up of 15 amino acids. The CDR3 spells CASSLAGGSLAEQFF. DNA of the CDR3: TGCGCCAGCAGCTTGGCGGGAGGGTCACTAGCTGAGCAGTTCTTC.

The V gene is TRBV30, the J gene TRBJ1-2; 8 nucleotides agree with TRBD1. V lost 1 base and J lost 8; bases outside the gene matches: 12. CDR1 and CDR2 (germline): GTSNPN, SVGIG (reference sequence). CDR3 length: 15 amino acids. The CDR3 loop reads CAWSDPGQGAQGYTF. CDR3 nucleotide sequence: TGTGCCTGGAGTGACCCCGGGCAGGGGGCGCAGGGCTACACCTTC.

This rearrangement joins TRBV27 to TRBJ2-1; TRBD2 aligns across 8 bases. The CDR3 spans 18 residues. Unmatched junction bases numbered 11, after V lost 2 bases and J lost 2 bases. From germline, CDR1 is MNHEY and CDR2 SMNVEV (reference sequence). The chain's CDR3 is CASSLRLAGGSPYNEQFF. In DNA form, the CDR3 reads TGTGCCAGCAGTTTAAGGCTAGCGGGCGGATCTCCCTACAATGAGCAGTTCTTC.

The CDR3 nucleotides read TGTGCCAGCAGCCCCCGACCCCTGGCTAACTATGGCTACACCTTC. Its protein is CASSPRPLANYGYTF. The chain couples TRBV6-6 to TRBJ1-2; D is unclear. The CDR3 contains 15 residues. V lost 6 bases, J lost 0 bases, and 14 bases lay in between. CDR1 and CDR2 (germline): MNHNY, SVGAGI (reference sequence).

The V gene is TRBV4-2, the J gene TRBJ2-1; D might be TRBD1 (7 bases). This CDR3 region has 14 residues. Trimming removed 1 base at V and 8 bases at J, with 12 bases between. Germline lookup yields CDR1 LGHNA and CDR2 YNFKEQ. This CDR3 reads CASSQVTRGHEQFF. In DNA, the CDR3 is TGTGCCAGCAGCCAAGTGACTAGGGGGCATGAGCAGTTCTTC.

The chain joins TRBV7-9 to TRBJ2-2; D unresolved. Germline loops: CDR1 SEHNR, CDR2 FQNEAQ (reference sequence). Trimming took 5 bases from V and 2 from J, leaving 3 bases between them. The CDR3 has 12 residues. DNA for the CDR3: TGTGCCAGCAGCCACAACACCGGGGAGCTGTTTTTT. Its protein product is CASSHNTGELFF. The variable domain in full, with the rest retrieved from reference TRBV7-9 and TRBJ2-2, is DTGVSQNPRHKITKRGQNVTFRCDPISEHNRLYWYRQTLGQGPEFLTYFQNEAQLEKSRLLSDRFSAERPKGSFSTLEIQRTEQGDSAMYLCASSHNTGELFFGEGSRLTVL.

V and J are TRBV29-1 and TRBJ2-1; 14 bases map to TRBD2. The V gene end was trimmed by 6 bases and the J gene end by 9 bases; junction bases not matched to a gene: 1. Germline V gene sequence: CDR1 SQVTM, CDR2 ANQGSEA. This CDR3 region has 12 residues. The CDR3, as DNA: TGCAGCGTCGGACTAGCGGGAGGTGAGCAGTTCTTC. Translating it yields CSVGLAGGEQFF.

The chain employs TRBV9 and TRBJ2-1; 7 bases are shared with TRBD1. The CDR3 is 15 amino acids. V shed 3 bases and J 2 bases; nucleotides not matched to a gene: 5. CDR1 is SGDLS, CDR2 YYNGEE, per germline. DNA for the CDR3: TGTGCCAGCAGCGCCACCGGGACAGCCTACAATGAGCAGTTCTTC. Its translation is CASSATGTAYNEQFF.

Only a few counts were recorded for this clone. The chain has TRBV28 and TRBJ1-2, with D possibly matching TRBD1 (5 bases). Looked up from germline, CDR1 is MDHEN and CDR2 is SYDVKM. The V end lost 6 bases, the J end lost 7 bases, and 9 bases lay between the germline ends. The CDR3 is 11 amino acids. CDR3 in amino acids: CASRQGRGYTF. DNA of the CDR3: TGTGCCAGCAGGCAGGGCCGTGGCTACACCTTC.

In its sample, this clone was seen a few times. The rearrangement joins TRBV5-6 to TRBJ1-1; no firm D call. The CDR3 has 15 residues. V dropped 3 bases and J dropped 2 bases, with 14 bases sitting between them. Germline CDR1 and CDR2: SGHDT and YYEEEE. CDR3 sequence reads: CASSSRPGINTEAFF. The CDR3 DNA follows: TGTGCCAGCAGCTCGCGTCCGGGCATCAACACTGAAGCTTTCTTT.

This clone was seen a single time. The chain has TRBV7-9 and TRBJ2-3, with 9 bases aligning to TRBD2. This CDR3 has 18 amino acids. Germline V gene sequence: CDR1 SEHNR, CDR2 FQNEAQ (reference sequence). V shed 5 bases and J 2 bases; nucleotides not matched to a gene: 14. The chain's CDR3 is CASSPEGAGGLVTDTQYF. In nucleotides, the CDR3 is TGTGCCAGCAGCCCCGAAGGAGCGGGAGGCCTCGTCACAGATACGCAGTATTTT.

The gene calls are TRBV28 and TRBJ2-2, with 7 nucleotides matching TRBD2. The trim removed 5 bases at V and 5 bases at J, leaving 14 bases unmatched. Germline V gene sequence: CDR1 MDHEN, CDR2 SYDVKM. The CDR3 extends over 17 amino acids. DNA of the CDR3: TGTGCCAGCAGTGATAACCCCCTCGGGGGGTGGACCGGGGAGCTGTTTTTT. Translation: CASSDNPLGGWTGELFF. Together with reference TRBV28 and TRBJ2-2, the CDR3 gives the full variable domain: DVKVTQSSRYLVKRTGEKVFLECVQDMDHENMFWYRQDPGLGLRLIYFSYDVKMKEKGDIPEGYSVSREKKERFSLILESASTNQTSMYLCASSDNPLGGWTGELFFGEGSRLTVL.

The V gene is TRBV19, the J gene TRBJ1-1; D may be TRBD1 (5 bases). The CDR3 sequence is 15 residues long. Trimming took 4 bases from V and 6 from J, leaving 18 bases between them. Germline V gene data show CDR1 as LNHDA and CDR2 as SQIVND (reference sequence). The CDR3: CASSTTGTEGAEAFF. As DNA, the CDR3 is TGTGCCAGTAGTACCACCGGGACCGAAGGCGCTGAAGCTTTCTTT.

The chain recombines TRBV11-2 with TRBJ2-3; D is uncertain. The CDR3 consists of 14 residues. CDR1 is SGHAT and CDR2 is FQNNGV in the germline V gene. V was shortened by 8 bases and J by 1 base, with 13 bases between the two germline ends. CDR3 amino acids: CASAQNPGTDTQYF. The CDR3 DNA reads TGTGCCAGCGCCCAAAACCCGGGCACAGATACGCAGTATTTT.